The clone carrying this TCR beta chain was recorded at least ten times. V was clipped by 8 bases and J by 4 bases, with 14 bases between them. Germline V gene sequence: CDR1 MNHNS, CDR2 SASEGT. The CDR3 extends over 13 amino acids. TCRdb re-analysed the 5' RACE reads in MiXCR, keeping a single row per CDR3 protein. The repertoire consists of 400,000 to 500,000 distinct CDR3 sequences, with around 20% occurring once and the leading ten covering 9.5% to 15%. These data are taken from a study of identical twins. The TCR was taken from a man aged 50 to 59 in good health. Sequenced sample: naive T cells sorted from blood. This chain joins TRBV6-1 and TRBJ1-2, with D possibly being TRBD1 (5 bases). DNA for the CDR3: TGTGCCAGCGGGACCCAGGGTACCTATGGCTACACCTTC. It translates to CASGTQGTYGYTF.